This T cell receptor (beta chain) emerged from a study of blood T cell repertoires in COVID-19. Study context: The cDNA or gDNA used as material had been derived from T cells, B-cell-depleted T cells, or PBMCs.

This clone has a single count. Clones were sequenced by immunoSEQ multiplex PCR, and TCRdb holds only the in-frame ones, with some missing. The sample has 250,000 to 300,000 clones, nearly 90% seen once. The CDR3 has 15 amino acids. With V trimmed by 6 bases and J by 3 bases, 5 bases remained unmatched. The germline V gene encodes CDR1 MNHEY and CDR2 SVGAGI. This study enrolled people aged about 18 to 90 from about two dozen US geographic areas. The TCR was taken from a woman younger than 45 who had recovered from COVID-19. The chain couples TRBV6-5 to TRBJ1-5; 10 positions agree with TRBD1. Sequencing was performed on PBMCs or T cells enriched from blood (not recorded which). CDR3 sequence (DNA): TGTGCCAGCAGCCCGACAGGGGGCTACAATCAGCCCCAGCATTTT. Translated: CASSPTGGYNQPQHF.